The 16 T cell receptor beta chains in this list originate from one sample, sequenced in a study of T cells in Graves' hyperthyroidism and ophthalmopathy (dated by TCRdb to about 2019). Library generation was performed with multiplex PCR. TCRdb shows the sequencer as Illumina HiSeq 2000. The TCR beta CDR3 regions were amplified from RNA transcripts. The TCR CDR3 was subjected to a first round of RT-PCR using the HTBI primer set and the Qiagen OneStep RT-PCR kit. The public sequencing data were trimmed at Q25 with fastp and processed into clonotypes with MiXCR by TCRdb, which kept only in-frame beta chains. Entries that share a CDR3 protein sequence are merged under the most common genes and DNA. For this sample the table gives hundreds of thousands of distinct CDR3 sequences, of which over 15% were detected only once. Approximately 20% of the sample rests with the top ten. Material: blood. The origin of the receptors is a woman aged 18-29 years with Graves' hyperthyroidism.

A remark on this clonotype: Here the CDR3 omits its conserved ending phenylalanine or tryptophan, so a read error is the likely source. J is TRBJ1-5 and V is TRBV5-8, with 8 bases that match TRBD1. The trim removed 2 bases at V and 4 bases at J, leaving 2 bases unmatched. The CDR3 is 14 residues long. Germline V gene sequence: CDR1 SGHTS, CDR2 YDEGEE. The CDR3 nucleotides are TGTGCCAGCAGCTTTTACAGGGGGAATCAGCCCCAGCATTTG. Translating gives CASSFYRGNQPQHL.

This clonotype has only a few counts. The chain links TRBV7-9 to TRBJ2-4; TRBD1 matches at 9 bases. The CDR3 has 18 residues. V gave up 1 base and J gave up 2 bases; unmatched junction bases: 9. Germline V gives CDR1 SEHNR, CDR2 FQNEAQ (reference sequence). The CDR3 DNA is TGTGCCAGCAGCTTAGAGGTTCTACAGGGGGCACCCAAAAACATTCAGTACTTC. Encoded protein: CASSLEVLQGAPKNIQYF. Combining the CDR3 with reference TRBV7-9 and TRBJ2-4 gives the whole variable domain DTGVSQNPRHKITKRGQNVTFRCDPISEHNRLYWYRQTLGQGPEFLTYFQNEAQLEKSRLLSDRFSAERPKGSFSTLEIQRTEQGDSAMYLCASSLEVLQGAPKNIQYFGAGTRLSVL.

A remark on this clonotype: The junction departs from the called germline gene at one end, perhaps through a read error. CDR3 residues: CASTLTGSFYEQYF. CDR3 nucleotide sequence: TGCGCCAGCACCTTGACAGGATCGTTCTACGAGCAGTACTTC. The genes are TRBV5-1 and TRBJ2-7; D is perhaps TRBD1 (6 bases). Germline CDR1 and CDR2: SGHRS and YFSETQ. The CDR3 runs 14 residues.

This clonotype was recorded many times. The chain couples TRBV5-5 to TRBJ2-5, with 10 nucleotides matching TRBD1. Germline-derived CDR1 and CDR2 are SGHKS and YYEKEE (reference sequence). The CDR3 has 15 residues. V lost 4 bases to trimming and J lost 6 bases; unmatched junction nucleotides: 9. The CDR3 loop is CASSGAGTGDKTQYF. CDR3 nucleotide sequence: TGTGCCAGCAGCGGGGCCGGGACAGGGGATAAGACCCAGTACTTC.

DNA of the CDR3: TGTGCCAGCGCGATCCGGGACAGGGGGCCCTACGAGCAGTACTTC. It encodes CASAIRDRGPYEQYF. The chain employs TRBV6-1 and TRBJ2-7, with 12 bases that match TRBD1. The CDR3 extends over 15 amino acids. After removal of 8 bases from V and 2 bases from J, the junction contained 7 bases not matched to a gene. The germline CDR1 and CDR2 sequences are MNHNS and SASEGT.

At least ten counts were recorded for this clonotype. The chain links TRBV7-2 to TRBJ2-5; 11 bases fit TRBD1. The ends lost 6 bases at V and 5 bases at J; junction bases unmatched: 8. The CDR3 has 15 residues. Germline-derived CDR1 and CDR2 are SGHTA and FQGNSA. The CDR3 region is CASRDPDRGLETQYF. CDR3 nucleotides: TGTGCCAGCAGAGATCCGGACAGGGGGCTGGAGACCCAGTACTTC.

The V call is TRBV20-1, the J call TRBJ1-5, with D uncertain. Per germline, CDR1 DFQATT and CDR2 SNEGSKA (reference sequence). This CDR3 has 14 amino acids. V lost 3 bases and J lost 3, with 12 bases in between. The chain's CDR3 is CSASVGRLNQPQHF. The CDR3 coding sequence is TGCAGTGCTAGTGTTGGGAGACTCAATCAGCCCCAGCATTTT.

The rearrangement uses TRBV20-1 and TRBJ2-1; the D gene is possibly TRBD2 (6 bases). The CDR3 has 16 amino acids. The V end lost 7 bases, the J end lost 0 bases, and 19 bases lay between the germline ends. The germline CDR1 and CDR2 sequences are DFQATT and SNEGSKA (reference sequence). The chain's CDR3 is CSVRGLPPNSYNEQFF. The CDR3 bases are TGCAGTGTTCGGGGACTTCCCCCCAACTCCTACAATGAGCAGTTCTTC.

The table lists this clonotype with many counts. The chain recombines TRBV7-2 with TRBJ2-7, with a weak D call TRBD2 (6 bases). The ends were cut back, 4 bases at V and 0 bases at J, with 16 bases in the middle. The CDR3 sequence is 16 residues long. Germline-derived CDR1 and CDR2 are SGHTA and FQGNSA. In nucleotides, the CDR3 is TGTGCCAGCAGCTCAGATAGCCGGGGGAGCTCCTACGAGCAGTACTTC. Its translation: CASSSDSRGSSYEQYF.

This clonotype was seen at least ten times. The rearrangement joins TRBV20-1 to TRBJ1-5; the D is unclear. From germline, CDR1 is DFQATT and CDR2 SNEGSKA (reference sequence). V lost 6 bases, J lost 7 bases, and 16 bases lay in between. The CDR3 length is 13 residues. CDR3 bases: TGCAGTGCCAGCGAGATCAAGAACCAGCCCCAGCATTTT. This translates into CSASEIKNQPQHF.

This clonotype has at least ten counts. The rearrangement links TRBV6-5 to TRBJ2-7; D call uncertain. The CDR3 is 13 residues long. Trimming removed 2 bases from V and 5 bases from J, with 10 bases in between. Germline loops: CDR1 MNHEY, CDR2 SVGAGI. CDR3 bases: TGTGCCAGCAGTTACGGTCTGCGCAACGAGCAGTACTTC. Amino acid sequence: CASSYGLRNEQYF.

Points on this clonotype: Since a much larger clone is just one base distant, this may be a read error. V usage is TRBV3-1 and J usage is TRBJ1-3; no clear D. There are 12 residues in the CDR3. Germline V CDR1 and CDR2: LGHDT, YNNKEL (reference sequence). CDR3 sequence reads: CVSSQAGNTIYF. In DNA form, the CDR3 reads TGTGTCAGCAGCCAAGCCGGAAACACCATATATTTT.

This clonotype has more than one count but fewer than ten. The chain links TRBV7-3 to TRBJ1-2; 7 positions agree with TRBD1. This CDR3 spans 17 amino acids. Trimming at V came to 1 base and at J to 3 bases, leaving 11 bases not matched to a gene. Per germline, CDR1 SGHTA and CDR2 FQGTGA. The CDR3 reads CASSLNGRQGRDYGYTF. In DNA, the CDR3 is TGTGCCAGCAGCTTAAACGGACGACAGGGCAGAGACTATGGCTACACCTTC.

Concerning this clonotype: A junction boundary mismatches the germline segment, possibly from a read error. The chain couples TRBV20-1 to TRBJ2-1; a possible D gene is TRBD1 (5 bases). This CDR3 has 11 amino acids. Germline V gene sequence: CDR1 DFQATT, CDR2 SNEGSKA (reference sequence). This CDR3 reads CSASHRGRAVF. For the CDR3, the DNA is TGCAGTGCTAGCCACCGAGGCAGGGCAGTCTTC.

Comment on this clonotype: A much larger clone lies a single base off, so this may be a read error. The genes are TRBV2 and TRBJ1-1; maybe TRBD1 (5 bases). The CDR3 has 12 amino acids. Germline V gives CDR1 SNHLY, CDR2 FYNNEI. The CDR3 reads CASSVLDTEALF. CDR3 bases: TGTGCCAGCAGTGTTTTGGACACTGAAGCTCTCTTT.

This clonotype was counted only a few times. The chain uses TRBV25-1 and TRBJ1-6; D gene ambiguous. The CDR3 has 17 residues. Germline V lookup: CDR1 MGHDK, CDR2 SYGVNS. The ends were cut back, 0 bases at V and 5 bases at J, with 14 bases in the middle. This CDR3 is CASSEYGAAVDNSPLHF. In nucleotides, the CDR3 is TGTGCCAGCAGTGAATATGGCGCGGCAGTTGATAATTCACCCCTCCACTTT.